This T cell receptor beta chain was sequenced during a study of blood T cell repertoires in COVID-19. On the study more broadly: Nucleic acid was either cDNA or gDNA, and it came from T cells, B-cell-depleted T cells, or PBMCs.

The germline V and J ends were trimmed by 6 bases and 0 bases, with 9 bases remaining between them. Germline-derived CDR1 and CDR2 are LNHDA and SQIVND (reference sequence). This CDR3 region has 14 residues. Original processing methods: Estimation of nucleated cell counts relied on the amplification of reference gene primers. Clones were sequenced by immunoSEQ multiplex PCR, and TCRdb holds only the in-frame ones, with some missing. The DNA gave D and trimming, while V, J and clone size come from that table. The sample lists about 50,000 clones; roughly nine tenths were seen once. Sequencing used peripheral blood. This clonotype was sampled from a human donor in a cohort sampled during active COVID-19. The chain combines TRBV19 with TRBJ2-1, with D perhaps TRBD2 (6 bases). CDR3 in amino acids: CASRLASSYNEQFF. DNA of the CDR3: TGTGCCAGTAGACTAGCAAGCTCCTACAATGAGCAGTTCTTC.